The 23 T cell receptor beta chains below were found in one sample sequenced in a study of cytomegalovirus exposure and HLA in healthy donors (dated by TCRdb to about 2017). The library relied on the immunoSEQ multiplex PCR assay. For the multiplex PCR, a mixture combining 60 forward primers for TCR Vbeta segments and 13 reverse primers for TCR Jbeta segments was used. TCRdb's version of the immuneACCESS table is confined to in-frame rearrangements and falls short of the full clone set. An unresolved V gene accounts for under half of the shortfall where checked; the remainder is of unknown origin. Recorded for this sample are 80,000 to 130,000 clones; about 75% of them occurred a single time. The biggest ten clones account for 4.5% to 5% of the sample. Material: PBMCs. These receptors originate from a woman aged 18-29 years in good health and CMV-seropositive.

A few counts support this clone. This sequence joins TRBV9 and TRBJ2-1; TRBD1 agrees at 7 bases. The CDR3 sequence is 14 residues long. Unmatched junction bases numbered 3, after V lost 4 bases and J lost 2 bases. CDR1 SGDLS and CDR2 YYNGEE come from the germline V gene. The CDR3 coding sequence is TGTGCCAGCAGCACACAGGGGACCTACAATGAGCAGTTCTTC. Translation: CASSTQGTYNEQFF.

J is TRBJ2-1 and V is TRBV10-3; D may be TRBD2 (5 bases). Trimming left V 4 bases short and J 5 bases short, with 9 bases between. The CDR3 covers 13 residues. Germline V gene sequence: CDR1 ENHRY, CDR2 SYGVKD. CDR3 nucleotide sequence: TGTGCCATCAGTGTACTAGAAGACAATGAGCAGTTCTTC. Translation gives CAISVLEDNEQFF.

This chain uses TRBV25-1 with TRBJ1-2; no firm D call. Germline CDR1 MGHDK, CDR2 SYGVNS. The CDR3 has 13 residues. Trimming took 4 bases from V and 4 from J, leaving 10 bases between them. CDR3 DNA: TGTGCCAGCAGTGTTGACGGGAGCTATGGCTACACCTTC. Protein product: CASSVDGSYGYTF.

The rearrangement links TRBV5-4 to TRBJ2-3, with 10 nucleotides matching TRBD2. Germline CDR1 reads SGHNT; CDR2 reads YYREEE (reference sequence). V shed 2 bases, J shed 2 bases, and the junction held 5 bases outside the gene matches. The CDR3 spans 16 residues. CDR3 protein: CASSFRTSGLTDTQYF. Written as DNA, the CDR3 is TGTGCCAGCAGCTTCCGGACTAGCGGCCTCACAGATACGCAGTATTTT.

The rearrangement joins TRBV27 to TRBJ2-7; 9 nucleotides align to TRBD2. V was clipped by 7 bases and J by 0 bases; unmatched bases: 7. The CDR3 has 15 residues. The V gene's germline CDR1 is MNHEY and CDR2 SMNVEV (reference sequence). Here the CDR3 reads CASTPAGGLSYEQYF. Written as DNA, the CDR3 is TGTGCCAGCACACCAGCGGGAGGCCTCTCCTACGAGCAGTACTTC.

CDR3 coding DNA: TGTGCCAGCAGTTTGGACAGGACAGTCTACGAGCAGTACTTC. It specifies CASSLDRTVYEQYF. The chain links TRBV27 to TRBJ2-7; 7 bases align to TRBD1. V shed 3 bases, J shed 3 bases, and the junction held 5 bases outside the gene matches. CDR1 and CDR2 from the germline V gene are MNHEY and SMNVEV (reference sequence). The CDR3 sequence is 14 residues long.

V gene TRBV6-5 combines with J gene TRBJ2-1, with a weak D call TRBD1 (5 bases). V shed 8 bases and J shed 4 bases, with 18 bases lying between them. This CDR3 contains 15 residues. The V gene's germline CDR1 is MNHEY and CDR2 SVGAGI. The CDR3 DNA reads as TGTGCCAGCGCACGCGCCCCGGACACTTACAATGAGCAGTTCTTC. Its translation: CASARAPDTYNEQFF.

The V and J genes are TRBV6-1 and TRBJ2-2; D is undetermined. V was shortened by 6 bases and J by 4 bases, with 12 bases between the two germline ends. Per germline, CDR1 MNHNS and CDR2 SASEGT. The CDR3 spans 14 residues. This CDR3 is CASSAPFGTGELFF. CDR3 sequence (DNA): TGTGCCAGCAGCGCCCCGTTCGGCACCGGGGAGCTGTTTTTT.

This clone was detected a few times. The J gene is TRBJ2-1, the V gene TRBV19; TRBD2 agrees at 11 bases. The V and J ends lost 4 bases and 8 bases, in that order; junction bases with no gene match: 10. The germline V gene encodes CDR1 LNHDA and CDR2 SQIVND (reference sequence). The CDR3 spans 16 residues. The CDR3 reads CASSNGVAGGPDEQFF. The DNA for the CDR3 is TGTGCCAGTAGTAACGGAGTAGCGGGAGGGCCGGATGAGCAGTTCTTC.

The chain links TRBV5-1 to TRBJ2-1, with a weak D call TRBD2 (6 bases). Germline V gene data show CDR1 as SGHRS and CDR2 as YFSETQ. This CDR3 region has 15 residues. V dropped 1 base and J dropped 8 bases, with 16 bases sitting between them. The CDR3 coding sequence is TGCGCCAGCAGCTTGATCGGGACTGACTCGGATGAGCAGTTCTTC. This gives the protein CASSLIGTDSDEQFF.

The rearrangement joins TRBV6-5 to TRBJ2-1, with 8 bases aligning to TRBD2. There are 13 residues in the CDR3. The germline V gene has CDR1 MNHEY and CDR2 SVGAGI. V lost 8 bases, J lost 7 bases, and 7 bases stayed unmatched. In DNA form, the CDR3 reads TGTGCCAGCGGCGGGACTAGGGGGAATGAGCAGTTCTTC. Amino acid sequence: CASGGTRGNEQFF.

CDR3 region: CASAPPSASYEQYF. CDR3 in DNA: TGTGCTAGTGCCCCTCCGAGCGCCTCCTACGAGCAGTACTTC. V and J are TRBV12-5 and TRBJ2-7; D unclear. V was cut by 7 bases and J by 0 bases, with 13 bases left in between. CDR1 LGHNT and CDR2 FRNRAP come from the germline V gene. This CDR3 contains 14 residues.

Points on this clone: This may stem from a read error, because a much larger clone lies one nucleotide away. The J gene is TRBJ2-7, the V gene TRBV7-2; the match to TRBD1 covers 11 bases. The CDR3 sequence is 14 residues long. Looked up from germline, CDR1 is SGHTA and CDR2 is FQGNSA. The V segment lost 4 bases and the J segment 3 bases; nucleotides outside the gene matches: 2. CDR3 DNA sequence: TGTGCCAGCAGCTCCGGGACAGGGGGCTACGAGCAGTACTTC. Its protein is CASSSGTGGYEQYF.

The count of this clone is one. The rearrangement links TRBV28 to TRBJ1-5; possibly TRBD1 for D (6 bases). The germline CDR1 and CDR2 sequences are MDHEN and SYDVKM. V was pared by 5 bases and J by 0 bases, with 11 bases between. The CDR3 has 15 amino acids. CDR3 loop: CASSVLQGSNQPQHF. The CDR3 region has the DNA TGTGCCAGCAGTGTATTACAGGGTAGCAATCAGCCCCAGCATTTT.

In regard to this clone: Other nucleotide sequences in the sample specify the same CDR3. This chain joins TRBV7-9 and TRBJ2-5; 13 bases fit TRBD2. From germline, CDR1 is SEHNR and CDR2 FQNEAQ (reference sequence). The ends lost 6 bases at V and 4 bases at J; junction bases unmatched: 2. This CDR3 region has 14 residues. The CDR3 nucleotides are TGTGCCAGCAGTAGACTAGCGGGAGGAGAGACCCAGTACTTC. Its protein product is CASSRLAGGETQYF.

This clone has just a few counts. The V call is TRBV14, the J call TRBJ2-3; 7 bases line up with TRBD1. The ends lost 1 base at V and 3 bases at J; junction bases unmatched: 1. The V gene's germline CDR1 is SGHDN and CDR2 FVKESK. CDR3 length: 14 amino acids. The CDR3 protein is CASSQVQGTDTQYF. In nucleotides, the CDR3 is TGTGCCAGCAGCCAAGTACAGGGGACAGATACGCAGTATTTT.

J is TRBJ1-1 and V is TRBV6-1, with D maybe TRBD1 (5 bases). The CDR3 runs 14 residues. V was cut by 3 bases and J by 9 bases, with 17 bases left in between. Germline CDR1 and CDR2: MNHNS and SASEGT. For the CDR3, the DNA is TGTGCCAGCAGTGACGCAGGGCCCGGGTTAAAAGCTTTCTTT. Encoded protein: CASSDAGPGLKAFF.

This rearrangement joins TRBV25-1 to TRBJ1-2; no firm D call. V was pared by 0 bases and J by 6 bases, with 8 bases between. Per germline, CDR1 MGHDK and CDR2 SYGVNS. The CDR3 spans 13 residues. For the CDR3, the DNA is TGTGCCAGCAGTGAATATGTGGCAAATGGCTACACCTTC. It encodes CASSEYVANGYTF.

This clone has just a few counts. V and J are TRBV2 and TRBJ2-3, with 9 nucleotides matching TRBD1. Germline V lookup: CDR1 SNHLY, CDR2 FYNNEI. The CDR3 is 14 residues long. Unmatched junction bases numbered 10, after V lost 10 bases and J lost 5 bases. CDR3 coding DNA: TGTGCCACCAAACAGGGGGCTGTGAGAGATACGCAGTATTTT. Translating gives CATKQGAVRDTQYF.

V is TRBV14 and J is TRBJ2-7; 10 nucleotides line up with TRBD2. Trimming at V came to 4 bases and at J to 2 bases, leaving 5 bases not matched to a gene. Germline V CDR1 and CDR2: SGHDN, FVKESK. The CDR3 has 15 residues. As DNA, the CDR3 is TGTGCCAGCAGCCGGACTAGCGGAGAAACCTACGAGCAGTACTTC. Residues: CASSRTSGETYEQYF.

The table lists this clone with a few counts. The chain links TRBV11-3 to TRBJ2-7, with 13 bases matching TRBD2. This CDR3 region has 17 residues. With 4 bases clipped from V and 3 bases from J, the junction kept 9 bases outside the gene matches. The germline gives CDR1 SGHNT, CDR2 YENEEA. In DNA form, the CDR3 reads TGTGCCAGCAGCTCAGGACTAGCGGGGGACCGAAACTACGAGCAGTACTTC. Protein sequence: CASSSGLAGDRNYEQYF.

This chain connects TRBV4-1 to TRBJ2-7, with TRBD1 matching over 7 bases. Germline trimming cut 3 bases from V and 3 bases from J; bases unmatched to any gene: 11. The CDR3 extends over 16 amino acids. The V gene's germline CDR1 is MGHRA and CDR2 YSYEKL. In DNA form, the CDR3 reads TGCGCCAGCAGCCAGGAGTTGGACAGGCAAATCTACGAGCAGTACTTC. Its translation is CASSQELDRQIYEQYF.

The rearrangement links TRBV9 to TRBJ2-7; D may be TRBD2 (5 bases). The V end lost 6 bases, the J end lost 4 bases, and 17 bases lay between the germline ends. The CDR3 sequence is 14 residues long. Germline CDR1 SGDLS, CDR2 YYNGEE. The DNA for the CDR3 is TGTGCCAGCAAACTGTTAGGGAGAACTTACGAGCAGTACTTC. Its translation: CASKLLGRTYEQYF.